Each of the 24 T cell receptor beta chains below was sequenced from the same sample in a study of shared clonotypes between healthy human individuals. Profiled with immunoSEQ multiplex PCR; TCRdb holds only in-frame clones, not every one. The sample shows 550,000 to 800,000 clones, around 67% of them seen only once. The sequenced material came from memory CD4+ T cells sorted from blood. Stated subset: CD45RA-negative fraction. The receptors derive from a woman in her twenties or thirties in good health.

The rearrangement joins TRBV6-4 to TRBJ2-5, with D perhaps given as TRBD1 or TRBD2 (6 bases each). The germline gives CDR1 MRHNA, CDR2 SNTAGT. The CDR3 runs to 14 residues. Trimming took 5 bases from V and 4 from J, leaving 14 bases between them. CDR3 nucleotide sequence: TGTGCCAGCAGTACGGGGGCAGAAGGAGAGACCCAGTACTTC. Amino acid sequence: CASSTGAEGETQYF.

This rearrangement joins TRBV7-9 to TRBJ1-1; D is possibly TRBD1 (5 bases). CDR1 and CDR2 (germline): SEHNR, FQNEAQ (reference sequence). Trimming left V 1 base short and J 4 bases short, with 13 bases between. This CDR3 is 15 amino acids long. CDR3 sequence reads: CASSLETVLGTEAFF. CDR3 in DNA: TGTGCCAGCAGCTTAGAGACAGTTTTAGGCACTGAAGCTTTCTTT. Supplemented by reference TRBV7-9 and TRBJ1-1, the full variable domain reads DTGVSQNPRHKITKRGQNVTFRCDPISEHNRLYWYRQTLGQGPEFLTYFQNEAQLEKSRLLSDRFSAERPKGSFSTLEIQRTEQGDSAMYLCASSLETVLGTEAFFGQGTRLTVV.

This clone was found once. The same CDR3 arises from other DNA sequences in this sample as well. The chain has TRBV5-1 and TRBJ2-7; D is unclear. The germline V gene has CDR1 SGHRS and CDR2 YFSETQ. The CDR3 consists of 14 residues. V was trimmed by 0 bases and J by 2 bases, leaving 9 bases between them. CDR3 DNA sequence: TGCGCCAGCAGCTTGGTGGCAGGCACCTACGAGCAGTACTTC. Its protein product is CASSLVAGTYEQYF.

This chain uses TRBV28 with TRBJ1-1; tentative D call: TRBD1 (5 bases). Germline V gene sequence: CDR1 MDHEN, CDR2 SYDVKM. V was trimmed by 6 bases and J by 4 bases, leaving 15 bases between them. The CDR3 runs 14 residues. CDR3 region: CASRSPGSVTEAFF. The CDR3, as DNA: TGTGCCAGCAGATCTCCAGGGAGTGTCACTGAAGCTTTCTTT.

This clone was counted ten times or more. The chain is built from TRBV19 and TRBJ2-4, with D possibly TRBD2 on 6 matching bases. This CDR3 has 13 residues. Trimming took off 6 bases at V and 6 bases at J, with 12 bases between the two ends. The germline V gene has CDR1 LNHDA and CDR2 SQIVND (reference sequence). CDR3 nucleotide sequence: TGTGCCAGTAGGGGCGCGGGGACAAACATTCAGTACTTC. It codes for CASRGAGTNIQYF.

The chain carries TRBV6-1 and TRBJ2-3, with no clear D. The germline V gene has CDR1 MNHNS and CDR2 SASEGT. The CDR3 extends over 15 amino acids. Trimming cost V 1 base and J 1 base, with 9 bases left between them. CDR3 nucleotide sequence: TGTGCCAGCAGTGAAGTCGGATCACGCACAGATACGCAGTATTTT. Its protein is CASSEVGSRTDTQYF.

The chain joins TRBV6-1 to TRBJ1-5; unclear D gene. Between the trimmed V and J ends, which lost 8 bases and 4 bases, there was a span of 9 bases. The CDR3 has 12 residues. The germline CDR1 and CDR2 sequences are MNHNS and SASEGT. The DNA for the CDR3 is TGTGCCAGCGTAACGCTTAATCAGCCCCAGCATTTT. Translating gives CASVTLNQPQHF.

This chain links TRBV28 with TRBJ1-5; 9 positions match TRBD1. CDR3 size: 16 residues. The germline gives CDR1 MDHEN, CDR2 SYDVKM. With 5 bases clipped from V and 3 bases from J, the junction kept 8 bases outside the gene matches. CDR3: CASSRRTGAYNQPQHF. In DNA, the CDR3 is TGTGCCAGCAGTCGTCGGACAGGGGCCTACAATCAGCCCCAGCATTTT.

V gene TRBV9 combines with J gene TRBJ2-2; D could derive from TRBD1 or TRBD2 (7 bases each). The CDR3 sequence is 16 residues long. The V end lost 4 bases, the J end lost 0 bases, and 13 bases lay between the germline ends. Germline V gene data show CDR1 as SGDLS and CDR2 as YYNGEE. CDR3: CASSRGGGANTGELFF. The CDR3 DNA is TGTGCCAGCAGCCGGGGAGGGGGCGCGAACACCGGGGAGCTGTTTTTT.

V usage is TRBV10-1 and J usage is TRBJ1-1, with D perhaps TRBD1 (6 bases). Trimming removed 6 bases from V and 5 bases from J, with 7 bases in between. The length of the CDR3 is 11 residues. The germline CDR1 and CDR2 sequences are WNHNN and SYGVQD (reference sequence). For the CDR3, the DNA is TGCGCCAGCAGACAGGGAACTGAAGCTTTCTTT. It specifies CASRQGTEAFF.

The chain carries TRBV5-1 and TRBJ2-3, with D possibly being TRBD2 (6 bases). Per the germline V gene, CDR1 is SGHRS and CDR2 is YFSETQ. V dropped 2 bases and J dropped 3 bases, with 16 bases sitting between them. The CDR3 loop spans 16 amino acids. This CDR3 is CASSFRDSTTTDTQYF. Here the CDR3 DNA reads TGCGCCAGCAGCTTTCGGGACTCCACCACAACAGATACGCAGTATTTT.

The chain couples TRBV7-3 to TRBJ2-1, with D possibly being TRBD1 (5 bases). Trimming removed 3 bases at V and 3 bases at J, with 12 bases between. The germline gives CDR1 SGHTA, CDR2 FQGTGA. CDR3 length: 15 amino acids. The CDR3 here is CASSLVGQGYNEQFF. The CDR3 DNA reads TGTGCCAGCAGCTTGGTGGGGCAGGGCTACAATGAGCAGTTCTTC.

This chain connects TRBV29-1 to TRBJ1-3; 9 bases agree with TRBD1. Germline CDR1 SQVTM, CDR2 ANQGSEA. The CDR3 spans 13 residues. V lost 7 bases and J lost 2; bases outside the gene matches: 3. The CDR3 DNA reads TGCAGCGCAGGGGACAGGGCTGGAAACACCATATATTTT. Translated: CSAGDRAGNTIYF.

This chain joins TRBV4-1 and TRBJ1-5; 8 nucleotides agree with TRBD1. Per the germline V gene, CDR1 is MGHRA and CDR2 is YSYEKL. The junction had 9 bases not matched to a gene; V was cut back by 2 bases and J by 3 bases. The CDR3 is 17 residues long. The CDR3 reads CASSQHPTGATNQPQHF. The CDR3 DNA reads TGCGCCAGCAGCCAACACCCGACAGGGGCCACCAATCAGCCCCAGCATTTT.

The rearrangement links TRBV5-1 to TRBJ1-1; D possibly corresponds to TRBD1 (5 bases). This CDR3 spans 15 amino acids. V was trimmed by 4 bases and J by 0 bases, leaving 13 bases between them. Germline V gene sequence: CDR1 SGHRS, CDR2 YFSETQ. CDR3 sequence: CASSQGAGLNTEAFF. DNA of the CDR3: TGCGCCAGCAGCCAAGGAGCAGGGCTGAACACTGAAGCTTTCTTT.

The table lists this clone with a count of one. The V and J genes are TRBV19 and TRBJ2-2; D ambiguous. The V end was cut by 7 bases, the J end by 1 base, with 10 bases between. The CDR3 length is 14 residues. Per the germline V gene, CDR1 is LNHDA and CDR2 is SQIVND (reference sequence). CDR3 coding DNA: TGTGCCAGTATGCCCCGAGGGAACACCGGGGAGCTGTTTTTT. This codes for CASMPRGNTGELFF.

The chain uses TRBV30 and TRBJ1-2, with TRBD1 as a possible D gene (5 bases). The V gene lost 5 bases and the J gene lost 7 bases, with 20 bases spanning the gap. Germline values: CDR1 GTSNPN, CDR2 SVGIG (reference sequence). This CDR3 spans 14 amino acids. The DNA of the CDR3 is TGTGCCTGGGTGAGACCGGGGACCCGGCCTGGCTACACCTTC. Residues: CAWVRPGTRPGYTF.

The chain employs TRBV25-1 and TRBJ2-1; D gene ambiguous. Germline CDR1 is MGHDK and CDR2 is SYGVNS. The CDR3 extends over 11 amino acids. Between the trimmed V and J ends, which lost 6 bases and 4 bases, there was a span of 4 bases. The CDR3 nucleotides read TGTGCCAGCAGGAAATACAATGAGCAGTTCTTC. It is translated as CASRKYNEQFF.

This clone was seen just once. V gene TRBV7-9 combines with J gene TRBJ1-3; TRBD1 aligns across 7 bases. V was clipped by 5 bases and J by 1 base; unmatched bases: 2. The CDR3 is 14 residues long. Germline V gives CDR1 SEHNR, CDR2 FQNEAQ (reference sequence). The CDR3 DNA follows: TGTGCCAGCAGCGTCAGGGGGTCTGGAAACACCATATATTTT. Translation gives CASSVRGSGNTIYF.

The CDR3: CASTIGGADEKLFF. CDR3 DNA sequence: TGTGCCAGCACGATAGGGGGCGCAGATGAAAAACTGTTTTTT. The genes are TRBV28 and TRBJ1-4; 7 bases line up with TRBD1. Per germline, CDR1 MDHEN and CDR2 SYDVKM. Germline trimming cut 7 bases from V and 6 bases from J; bases unmatched to any gene: 8. The CDR3 has 14 residues.

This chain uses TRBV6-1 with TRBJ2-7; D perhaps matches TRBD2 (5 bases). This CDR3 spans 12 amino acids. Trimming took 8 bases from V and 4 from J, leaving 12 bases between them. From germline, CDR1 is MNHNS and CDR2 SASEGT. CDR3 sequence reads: CASEGLRYEQYF. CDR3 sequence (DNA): TGTGCCAGCGAGGGATTACGGTACGAGCAGTACTTC.

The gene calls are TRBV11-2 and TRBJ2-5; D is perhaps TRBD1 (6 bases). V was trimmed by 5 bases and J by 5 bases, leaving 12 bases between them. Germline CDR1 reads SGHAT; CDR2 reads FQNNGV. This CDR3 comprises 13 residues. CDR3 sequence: CASSRGGPETQYF. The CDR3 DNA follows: TGTGCCAGCAGCCGAGGGGGTCCCGAGACCCAGTACTTC.

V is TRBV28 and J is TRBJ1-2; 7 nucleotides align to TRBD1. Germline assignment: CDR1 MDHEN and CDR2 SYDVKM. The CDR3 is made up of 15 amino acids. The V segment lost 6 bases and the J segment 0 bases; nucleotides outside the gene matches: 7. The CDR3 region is CASSRPGGTNYGYTF. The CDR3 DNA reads TGTGCCAGCAGCCGACCAGGGGGAACTAACTATGGCTACACCTTC.

CDR3 amino acids: CAISLRGDEQFF. The CDR3 nucleotides are TGTGCCATCAGTCTTCGCGGGGATGAGCAGTTCTTC. The chain carries TRBV10-3 and TRBJ2-1; TRBD2 might be the D (6 bases). V dropped 5 bases and J dropped 8 bases, with 10 bases sitting between them. This CDR3 is 12 amino acids long. From germline, CDR1 is ENHRY and CDR2 SYGVKD.